The subject of this entry is one T cell receptor (beta chain). There is no known antigen for this receptor. Within one base of it there is no much larger clone, and no base qualities were kept. Focal radiation therapy combined with CTLA-4 blockade (ipilimumab) was tested in patients with chemo-refractory metastatic non-small-cell lung cancer. Based on the germline V gene, the CDR1 and CDR2 sequences are SGHDT and YYEEEE. Trimming removed 2 bases from V and 2 bases from J, leaving 1 base between the germline ends. Counted from cysteine to phenylalanine, this CDR3 has 12 amino acids. Only the CDR3 DNA stays, 36 bases, in frame from base 1. These data are taken from a study of radiotherapy plus CTLA-4 blockade in lung cancer (dated by TCRdb to 2017 to 2018). Some background on the complete study: Objective responses were observed in 18% of enrolled patients, and disease control was achieved in roughly 30%. What the study reported, not specific to this receptor: The strongest predictors of response, as reported, were early dynamic changes in blood T cell clones along with a rise in serum interferon-beta after radiation. After treatment with radiotherapy and ipilimumab, TCR clones that originated in tumors expanded in peripheral blood.

Library prep was done by the immunoSEQ multiplex PCR assay. Imported from immuneACCESS, the table was reduced by TCRdb to in-frame sequences with V and J called. These copies leave out some clones; in studies compared against another copy, an unresolved V gene accounts for under half, and the cause of the remainder is not known. This sample gives just over 60,000 clones in total; approximately 80% of them show up just once. Approximately 4.5% of the sample rests with the top ten. The chain couples TRBV5-6 to TRBJ2-2, with the D gene not confidently named. The TCR comes from a human donor with non-small cell lung cancer who had a complete response to radiotherapy plus ipilimumab. Here the sequenced sample was peripheral blood, taken from a patient treated with radiotherapy plus ipilimumab. This receptor carries the CDR3 CASSFNTGELFF. The bases are TGTGCCAGCAGCTTTAACACCGGGGAGCTGTTTTTT.